These T cell receptor beta chains were read from a single sample in a study of cytomegalovirus exposure and HLA in healthy donors. Assay used: immunoSEQ multiplex PCR; TCRdb lists only in-frame clones, some missing. The table has about 120,000 clones, 70% to 90% seen once. The sequencing input was PBMCs. The origin of the receptors is a woman under 30 in good health and CMV-seronegative. The CDR3 runs from the conserved cysteine through the conserved F or W. Each record gives: clone size, V gene, D gene, J gene, CDR3 DNA, CDR3 protein. The D gene is left open where the match is weak. A clone size is listed for some rows: how often the clone was seen (once, few, many), or a class if it is expanded.

clone size: -; V gene: TRBV5-1; D gene: -; J gene: TRBJ2-7; CDR3 DNA: TGCGCCAGCAGCCCCGGGACAATCTACGAGCAGTACTTC; CDR3 protein: CASSPGTIYEQYF
clone size: -; V gene: TRBV2; D gene: TRBD1; J gene: TRBJ1-4; CDR3 DNA: TGTGCCAGCAAGGGGGCCCGCGGAGAGGGTGAAAAACTGTTTTTT; CDR3 protein: CASKGARGEGEKLFF
clone size: -; V gene: TRBV5-1; D gene: -; J gene: TRBJ2-3; CDR3 DNA: TGCGCCAGCAGCTTGTTTTCTCGAGGACTCACAGATACGCAGTATTTT; CDR3 protein: CASSLFSRGLTDTQYF
clone size: once; V gene: TRBV4-2; D gene: TRBD2; J gene: TRBJ2-3; CDR3 DNA: TGTGCCAGCCGTAGCGGGAGGGCCTCGACAGATACGCAGTATTTT; CDR3 protein: CASRSGRASTDTQYF
clone size: -; V gene: TRBV27; D gene: TRBD1; J gene: TRBJ2-1; CDR3 DNA: TGTGCCAGCAGCGCCGGGACAGCTTCCTACAATGAGCAGTTCTTC; CDR3 protein: CASSAGTASYNEQFF
clone size: -; V gene: TRBV6-1; D gene: -; J gene: TRBJ1-4; CDR3 DNA: TGTGCCAGCAGTGGCTCCAGGGTTAGGGCTGGGGATGAAAAACTGTTTTTT; CDR3 protein: CASSGSRVRAGDEKLFF
clone size: once; V gene: TRBV5-4; D gene: -; J gene: TRBJ2-3; CDR3 DNA: TGTGCCAGCAGCACTAGATTAGATACGCAGTATTTT; CDR3 protein: CASSTRLDTQYF
clone size: -; V gene: TRBV6-5; D gene: -; J gene: TRBJ1-2; CDR3 DNA: TGTGCCAGCAGTCCTGACAGACAAAATATCTATGGCTACACCTTC; CDR3 protein: CASSPDRQNIYGYTF
clone size: -; V gene: TRBV11-2; D gene: TRBD2; J gene: TRBJ2-2; CDR3 DNA: TGTGCCAGCAGCTTATGGATGAGGCTAGCGGGAGGCACCGGGGAGCTGTTTTTT; CDR3 protein: CASSLWMRLAGGTGELFF
clone size: -; V gene: TRBV23-1; D gene: TRBD1; J gene: TRBJ2-7; CDR3 DNA: TGCGCCAGCCCACAGGGGCCACCCGGGTACGAGCAGTACTTC; CDR3 protein: CASPQGPPGYEQYF
clone size: -; V gene: TRBV5-1; D gene: -; J gene: TRBJ1-1; CDR3 DNA: TGCGCCAGCTCTATGCCAGGGGACGCTGAAGCTTTCTTT; CDR3 protein: CASSMPGDAEAFF
clone size: few; V gene: TRBV7-8; D gene: -; J gene: TRBJ1-5; CDR3 DNA: TGTGCCAGCAGCTTAGGAGACTTGGGCAATCAGCCCCAGCATTTT; CDR3 protein: CASSLGDLGNQPQHF
clone size: few; V gene: TRBV28; D gene: -; J gene: TRBJ1-2; CDR3 DNA: TGTGCCAGCAAAGCCACAGGGCACGGTGGCTACACCTTC; CDR3 protein: CASKATGHGGYTF
clone size: -; V gene: TRBV7-9; D gene: -; J gene: TRBJ2-7; CDR3 DNA: TGTGCCAGCAGCCCCGGCTGGGGGGGCCCTTCCTACGAGCAGTACTTC; CDR3 protein: CASSPGWGGPSYEQYF
clone size: many; V gene: TRBV18; D gene: -; J gene: TRBJ2-2; CDR3 DNA: TGTGCCAGCTCCCCTCGAGTGATCGGGAACACCGGGGAGCTGTTTTTT; CDR3 protein: CASSPRVIGNTGELFF
clone size: -; V gene: TRBV4-2; D gene: -; J gene: TRBJ2-7; CDR3 DNA: TGTGCCAGCAGCCAAGATCCCGCTTCGGGCTACGAGCAGTACTTC; CDR3 protein: CASSQDPASGYEQYF
clone size: -; V gene: TRBV5-1; D gene: -; J gene: TRBJ1-1; CDR3 DNA: TGCGCCAGCAGCTTGGATACGGGGTGGACTGAAGCTTTCTTT; CDR3 protein: CASSLDTGWTEAFF
clone size: -; V gene: TRBV7-6; D gene: -; J gene: TRBJ2-6; CDR3 DNA: TGTGCCAGCAGCCTACGGGGTACTGGGGCCAACGTCCTGACTTTC; CDR3 protein: CASSLRGTGANVLTF
clone size: -; V gene: TRBV28; D gene: -; J gene: TRBJ1-5; CDR3 DNA: TGTGCCAGCAGACGCACAGGGTCAGGTCAGCCCCAGCATTTT; CDR3 protein: CASRRTGSGQPQHF
clone size: -; V gene: TRBV7-9; D gene: -; J gene: TRBJ2-7; CDR3 DNA: TGTGCCAGCAGCCTCAGTTTAAGGCAGTACTTC; CDR3 protein: CASSLSLRQYF
clone size: -; V gene: TRBV2; D gene: TRBD2; J gene: TRBJ2-3; CDR3 DNA: TGTGCCAGCAGTGCAGCCGGGCTAGCGGACACAGATACGCAGTATTTT; CDR3 protein: CASSAAGLADTDTQYF
clone size: -; V gene: TRBV5-4; D gene: TRBD1; J gene: TRBJ2-1; CDR3 DNA: TGTGCCAGCAGCAGAGGACAGGGAGAGGACAATGAGCAGTTCTTC; CDR3 protein: CASSRGQGEDNEQFF
clone size: -; V gene: TRBV28; D gene: -; J gene: TRBJ1-5; CDR3 DNA: TGTGCCAGCACCCGGTTTTCGTGGTACAGCAATCAGCCCCAGCATTTT; CDR3 protein: CASTRFSWYSNQPQHF
clone size: many; V gene: TRBV30; D gene: TRBD1; J gene: TRBJ1-2; CDR3 DNA: TGTGCCTGGAGTGTATCGGGGGGGACAGGGCTAAATGGCTACACCTTC; CDR3 protein: CAWSVSGGTGLNGYTF
clone size: -; V gene: TRBV9; D gene: -; J gene: TRBJ1-1; CDR3 DNA: TGTGCCAGCACCGCTGGTCGCAGGGAAGATACTGAAGCTTTCTTT; CDR3 protein: CASTAGRREDTEAFF
clone size: -; V gene: TRBV14; D gene: -; J gene: TRBJ2-5; CDR3 DNA: TGTGCCAGCAGCAGATCGTTAGCGAGAGAGACCCAGTACTTC; CDR3 protein: CASSRSLARETQYF
clone size: -; V gene: TRBV7-3; D gene: -; J gene: TRBJ2-2; CDR3 DNA: TGTGCCAGCAGCTTAGGACCGGAGGGAACCCCCGGGGAGCTGTTTTTT; CDR3 protein: CASSLGPEGTPGELFF
clone size: -; V gene: TRBV28; D gene: TRBD1; J gene: TRBJ1-2; CDR3 DNA: TGTGCCAGCAGCCGAACCGACAGGGTCAGCTATGGCTACACCTTC; CDR3 protein: CASSRTDRVSYGYTF
clone size: -; V gene: TRBV13; D gene: TRBD1; J gene: TRBJ2-7; CDR3 DNA: TGTGCCAGCAGCCCAAGGACAGGCGAAACCTCCTACGAGCAGTACTTC; CDR3 protein: CASSPRTGETSYEQYF
clone size: -; V gene: TRBV27; D gene: TRBD2; J gene: TRBJ2-3; CDR3 DNA: TGTGCCAGCAGACCGGTAGCGGGGCAGACAGATACGCAGTATTTT; CDR3 protein: CASRPVAGQTDTQYF
clone size: -; V gene: TRBV13; D gene: TRBD2; J gene: TRBJ2-7; CDR3 DNA: TGTGCCAGCAGCCAGACCACTGGACGGTGGACTAGCGGAATACCAACCTACGAGCAGTACTTC; CDR3 protein: CASSQTTGRWTSGIPTYEQYF
clone size: -; V gene: TRBV11-1; D gene: -; J gene: TRBJ2-7; CDR3 DNA: TGTGCCAGCAGCTTAGGGAGCTCCTACGAGCAGTACTTC; CDR3 protein: CASSLGSSYEQYF
clone size: once; V gene: TRBV5-1; D gene: -; J gene: TRBJ1-1; CDR3 DNA: TGCGCCAGCAGCTTGCCAACAGGGAGTAACACTGAAGCTTTCTTT; CDR3 protein: CASSLPTGSNTEAFF
clone size: -; V gene: TRBV5-4; D gene: TRBD1; J gene: TRBJ1-6; CDR3 DNA: TGTGCCAGCAGCACGACAGGGCTAAATTCACCCCTCCACTTT; CDR3 protein: CASSTTGLNSPLHF
clone size: -; V gene: TRBV6-1; D gene: TRBD1; J gene: TRBJ1-5; CDR3 DNA: TGTGCCAGCAGCCAGGGACAGCTTAGAATGCAGCCCCAGCATTTT; CDR3 protein: CASSQGQLRMQPQHF
clone size: -; V gene: TRBV6-1; D gene: TRBD1; J gene: TRBJ2-7; CDR3 DNA: TGTGCCAGCAGTGAAGTTCCGGGACAGGGGGGGCACGAGCAGTACTTC; CDR3 protein: CASSEVPGQGGHEQYF
clone size: -; V gene: TRBV18; D gene: -; J gene: TRBJ2-1; CDR3 DNA: TGTGCCAGCTCACCAGGGCAGGGAATCTCCTACAATGAGCAGTTCTTC; CDR3 protein: CASSPGQGISYNEQFF
clone size: few; V gene: TRBV10-3; D gene: TRBD1; J gene: TRBJ1-1; CDR3 DNA: TGTGCCATCAGTGGCCGGGACAGGGGCGAGTTCGGCGGTGCCACTGAAGCTTTCTTT; CDR3 protein: CAISGRDRGEFGGATEAFF
clone size: once; V gene: TRBV19; D gene: -; J gene: TRBJ2-2; CDR3 DNA: TGTGCCAGTACGCGGGATTCGAACACCGGGGAGCTGTTTTTT; CDR3 protein: CASTRDSNTGELFF
clone size: -; V gene: TRBV18; D gene: TRBD1; J gene: TRBJ1-2; CDR3 DNA: TGTGCCAGCTCACCCGGACAGGGAAGTGGCTACACCTTC; CDR3 protein: CASSPGQGSGYTF
clone size: -; V gene: TRBV7-3; D gene: -; J gene: TRBJ2-1; CDR3 DNA: TGTGCCAGCAGCTTAAGGGGGGATGAGCAGTTCTTC; CDR3 protein: CASSLRGDEQFF
clone size: -; V gene: TRBV5-8; D gene: TRBD1; J gene: TRBJ1-4; CDR3 DNA: TGTGCCAGCAGCTTTGGACAGGGCGTTAATGAAAAACTGTTTTTT; CDR3 protein: CASSFGQGVNEKLFF
clone size: -; V gene: TRBV30; D gene: -; J gene: TRBJ1-1; CDR3 DNA: TGTGCCTGGAGTAATATCAATCGGGGTCACGAAGCTTTCTTT; CDR3 protein: CAWSNINRGHEAFF
clone size: -; V gene: TRBV13; D gene: -; J gene: TRBJ2-2; CDR3 DNA: TGTGCCAGCAGCATCAGGGACACCGGGGAGCTGTTTTTT; CDR3 protein: CASSIRDTGELFF
clone size: few; V gene: TRBV9; D gene: -; J gene: TRBJ1-1; CDR3 DNA: TGTGCCAGCAGCGTTAGGACAGACTACACTGAAGCTTTCTTT; CDR3 protein: CASSVRTDYTEAFF
clone size: -; V gene: TRBV4-2; D gene: TRBD2; J gene: TRBJ2-1; CDR3 DNA: TGTGCCAGCAGCCAAGATCGGGGACTACTAGGGAGGAATGAGCAGTTCTTC; CDR3 protein: CASSQDRGLLGRNEQFF
clone size: -; V gene: TRBV2; D gene: TRBD2; J gene: TRBJ2-3; CDR3 DNA: TGTGCCAGCAGTAAGCGGACTAGCGGGAACGCAGATACGCAGTATTTT; CDR3 protein: CASSKRTSGNADTQYF
clone size: -; V gene: TRBV11-2; D gene: TRBD2; J gene: TRBJ2-4; CDR3 DNA: TGTGCCAGCAGCTTAGCCGGGGGGGCCGGAAACATTCAGTACTTC; CDR3 protein: CASSLAGGAGNIQYF
clone size: -; V gene: TRBV5-1; D gene: -; J gene: TRBJ2-1; CDR3 DNA: TGCGCCAGCAGCTTCTCTGACAATGAGCAGTTCTTC; CDR3 protein: CASSFSDNEQFF
clone size: few; V gene: TRBV7-9; D gene: -; J gene: TRBJ2-2; CDR3 DNA: TGTGCCAGCAGCGCCTCGGTGAACGGTGCCGGGGAGCTGTTTTTT; CDR3 protein: CASSASVNGAGELFF
clone size: -; V gene: TRBV7-2; D gene: TRBD2; J gene: TRBJ2-5; CDR3 DNA: TGTGCCAGCAGCCGGACTAGCGAGGGGCCCCAGTACTTC; CDR3 protein: CASSRTSEGPQYF
clone size: few; V gene: TRBV19; D gene: -; J gene: TRBJ1-4; CDR3 DNA: TGTGCCAGTAGCCCCTCGGGGGGGGCGGAAAAACTGTTTTTT; CDR3 protein: CASSPSGGAEKLFF
clone size: -; V gene: TRBV11-3; D gene: -; J gene: TRBJ1-2; CDR3 DNA: TGTGCCAGCAGCCCGGGGGGCAGGGACCACTATGGCTACACCTTC; CDR3 protein: CASSPGGRDHYGYTF
clone size: -; V gene: TRBV27; D gene: TRBD2; J gene: TRBJ2-3; CDR3 DNA: TGTGCCAGCAGTTTTTCAGGGAGGGGAGATACGCAGTATTTT; CDR3 protein: CASSFSGRGDTQYF
clone size: -; V gene: TRBV10-3; D gene: -; J gene: TRBJ1-6; CDR3 DNA: TGTGCCATCAGCCCGGGAGTCTATAATTCACCCCTCCACTTT; CDR3 protein: CAISPGVYNSPLHF
clone size: -; V gene: TRBV30; D gene: -; J gene: TRBJ1-5; CDR3 DNA: TGTGCCTGGACAGGGAGGGGGGGAGCTAGCAATCAGCCCCAGCATTTT; CDR3 protein: CAWTGRGGASNQPQHF